The 4 T cell receptor beta chains presented below share a single source sample, sequenced in a study of identical twins. TCRdb re-called the 5' RACE reads with MiXCR, one entry per CDR3 protein. The sample shows just over 450,000 distinct CDR3 sequences, 12% to 15% of them seen only once. These same records also appear under a second study, on yellow fever vaccine responses in identical twins.

The sequenced sample was CD4+ T cells sorted from blood. The source is a woman younger than 35 in good health.

The chain links TRBV20-1 to TRBJ2-7; D unclear. Germline CDR1 and CDR2: DFQATT and SNEGSKA (reference sequence). V lost 0 bases and J lost 3, with 6 bases in between. The length of the CDR3 is 12 residues. In nucleotides, the CDR3 is TGCAGTGCTAGAGATCGAGTCTACGAGCAGTACTTC. Its protein product is CSARDRVYEQYF.

This clonotype was detected a few times. The V and J genes are TRBV7-6 and TRBJ2-1; no reliable D call. CDR1 SGHVS and CDR2 FNYEAQ come from the germline V gene. The CDR3 spans 14 residues. V was shortened by 5 bases and J by 9 bases, with 17 bases between the two germline ends. In nucleotides, the CDR3 is TGTGCCAGCAGCCAACCTGGGTTTTTCGTTGAGCAGTTCTTC. Its translation is CASSQPGFFVEQFF.

The sample holds a few counts of this clonotype. The chain carries TRBV4-3 and TRBJ2-7, with D perhaps matching TRBD2 (6 bases). Germline loops: CDR1 LGHNA, CDR2 YSLEER. V shed 0 bases and J shed 5 bases, with 20 bases lying between them. There are 17 residues in the CDR3. DNA for the CDR3: TGCGCCAGCAGCCAAGATCCCGCCTTGGCGGGAAAGCACGAGCAGTACTTC. Residues: CASSQDPALAGKHEQYF.

The chain combines TRBV5-1 with TRBJ2-2, with 10 bases identical to TRBD1. CDR3 length equals 15 residues. Unmatched junction bases numbered 6, after V lost 3 bases and J lost 7 bases. Germline V gene lookup returns CDR1 SGHRS and CDR2 YFSETQ. In DNA, the CDR3 is TGCGCCAGCAGCTGGGGACAGGGGACGGTCGGGGAGCTGTTTTTT. Its translation: CASSWGQGTVGELFF.